The 25 T cell receptor beta chains in this list originate from one sample, sequenced in a study of blood T cell repertoires in COVID-19. Libraries were prepared by immunoSEQ multiplex PCR; TCRdb keeps only in-frame clonotypes and omits some of them. The data contain some 160,000 clones, roughly 88% of them singletons. The sequencing input was peripheral blood. The origin of the receptors is a man aged 18 to 29 with COVID-19, enrolled during active disease.

The genes are TRBV7-2 and TRBJ1-6; D unresolved. The length of the CDR3 is 16 residues. CDR1 and CDR2 from the germline V gene are SGHTA and FQGNSA. V was cut by 0 bases and J by 0 bases, with 6 bases left in between. The CDR3 sequence is CASSLARSSYNSPLHF. The CDR3 DNA is TGTGCCAGCAGCTTAGCGCGGAGCTCCTATAATTCACCCCTCCACTTT.

CDR3 DNA: TGTGCCAGGTGGACACCCTTGCGAGAGACCCAGTACTTC. Its protein is CARWTPLRETQYF. The chain combines TRBV3-1 (or the pseudogene TRBV3-2) with TRBJ2-5; the D gene is possibly TRBD1 (5 bases). The CDR3 has 13 amino acids. Trimming took off 9 bases at V and 4 bases at J, with 15 bases between the two ends. Germline CDR1 LGHDT, CDR2 YNNKEL (reference sequence).

The rearrangement joins TRBV19 to TRBJ2-2; perhaps TRBD2 as D (6 bases). Germline loops: CDR1 LNHDA, CDR2 SQIVND (reference sequence). The CDR3 is made up of 15 amino acids. Trimming cost V 10 bases and J 0 bases, with 15 bases left between them. The CDR3 loop is CATNAGPTNTGELFF. In nucleotides, the CDR3 is TGTGCCACAAACGCGGGACCTACGAACACCGGGGAGCTGTTTTTT.

The chain combines TRBV29-1 with TRBJ2-7, with a weak D call TRBD2 (7 bases). From germline, CDR1 is SQVTM and CDR2 ANQGSEA. The CDR3 extends over 14 amino acids. Trimming cost V 3 bases and J 3 bases, with 15 bases left between them. The CDR3, as DNA: TGCAGCGTTGACCTCAGGGGCGGGGGCTACGAGCAGTACTTC. This translates into CSVDLRGGGYEQYF.

The chain recombines TRBV19 with TRBJ2-5, with D possibly being TRBD1 (7 bases). Trimming left V 0 bases short and J 5 bases short, with 13 bases between. The germline CDR1 and CDR2 sequences are LNHDA and SQIVND (reference sequence). The CDR3 is 15 amino acids. CDR3 amino acids: CASSIDWRGQETQYF. CDR3 in DNA: TGTGCCAGTAGTATAGATTGGAGGGGGCAGGAGACCCAGTACTTC.

The chain is built from TRBV28 and TRBJ2-7; TRBD1 aligns across 8 bases. CDR1 and CDR2 from the germline V gene are MDHEN and SYDVKM. The CDR3 has 15 amino acids. Trimming took 7 bases from V and 3 from J; bases not matched to a gene: 11. CDR3 in amino acids: CASNNDDRGGYEQYF. DNA for the CDR3: TGTGCCAGCAACAACGATGACAGGGGCGGCTACGAGCAGTACTTC.

The genes are TRBV4-3 and TRBJ2-7; D is ambiguous. The V and J ends lost 1 base and 0 bases respectively, with 7 bases between them. This CDR3 spans 14 amino acids. The germline V gene has CDR1 LGHNA and CDR2 YSLEER. The CDR3 DNA is TGCGCCAGCAGCCAAGGACTTACCTCCTACGAGCAGTACTTC. Its translation: CASSQGLTSYEQYF.

This sequence joins TRBV4-1 and TRBJ2-1, with D uncertain. Germline V gene lookup returns CDR1 MGHRA and CDR2 YSYEKL. The V end was cut by 2 bases, the J end by 3 bases, with 14 bases between. This CDR3 has 16 amino acids. In DNA, the CDR3 is TGCGCCAGCAGCCAAATGGATTACGGGTTCTACAATGAGCAGTTCTTC. Residues: CASSQMDYGFYNEQFF.

The V call is TRBV5-1, the J call TRBJ2-2, with 9 bases fitting TRBD1. The germline V gene encodes CDR1 SGHRS and CDR2 YFSETQ. The V segment lost 4 bases and the J segment 7 bases; nucleotides outside the gene matches: 5. The CDR3 spans 14 residues. In DNA form, the CDR3 reads TGCGCCAGCAGCCGGGGACAGGGTAACGGGGAGCTGTTTTTT. This encodes CASSRGQGNGELFF. Full variable domain (missing parts from reference TRBV5-1 and TRBJ2-2): KAGVTQTPRYLIKTRGQQVTLSCSPISGHRSVSWYQQTPGQGLQFLFEYFSETQRNKGNFPGRFSGRQFSNSRSEMNVSTLELGDSALYLCASSRGQGNGELFFGEGSRLTVL.

This chain links TRBV4-1 with TRBJ1-2; no definite D call. Germline V gives CDR1 MGHRA, CDR2 YSYEKL. The CDR3 is 16 amino acids. V shed 0 bases and J shed 1 base, with 12 bases lying between them. The CDR3 DNA follows: TGCGCCAGCAGCCAAGATTGGGCAGGTTATAACTATGGCTACACCTTC. Translated: CASSQDWAGYNYGYTF.

The chain recombines TRBV4-3 with TRBJ1-2; 7 positions agree with TRBD1. The CDR3 length is 14 residues. Germline CDR1 is LGHNA and CDR2 is YSLEER. The trim removed 2 bases at V and 6 bases at J, leaving 6 bases unmatched. This CDR3 is CASSQTSGTDGYTF. For the CDR3, the DNA is TGCGCCAGCAGCCAAACCTCCGGGACAGATGGCTACACCTTC.

This clone showed up just once. The chain carries TRBV28 and TRBJ2-2, with 15 nucleotides matching TRBD2. The CDR3 covers 16 residues. Trimming took 6 bases from V and 6 from J; bases not matched to a gene: 5. Per germline, CDR1 MDHEN and CDR2 SYDVKM. CDR3: CASSPGLAGGPGELFF. As DNA, the CDR3 is TGTGCCAGCAGCCCCGGACTAGCGGGAGGGCCCGGGGAGCTGTTTTTT.

The CDR3: CASSSSGRIGTDTQYF. CDR3 sequence (DNA): TGTGCCAGCAGCTCCAGCGGGAGGATAGGCACAGATACGCAGTATTTT. The chain links TRBV7-8 to TRBJ2-3, with 9 bases identical to TRBD2. CDR1 is SGHVS and CDR2 is FQNEAQ in the germline V gene. The CDR3 spans 16 residues. V shed 4 bases, J shed 1 base, and the junction held 6 bases outside the gene matches.

This chain uses TRBV7-2 with TRBJ1-6; 10 nucleotides match TRBD1. The CDR3 covers 15 residues. V was clipped by 4 bases and J by 10 bases; unmatched bases: 7. Looked up from germline, CDR1 is SGHTA and CDR2 is FQGNSA. The CDR3 spells CASSSRQGAGSPLHF. In DNA form, the CDR3 reads TGTGCCAGCAGCTCCAGACAGGGGGCAGGATCACCCCTCCACTTT.

The genes are TRBV5-1 and TRBJ1-2; 7 bases map to TRBD1. The CDR3 loop spans 14 amino acids. The germline gives CDR1 SGHRS, CDR2 YFSETQ. The ends lost 5 bases at V and 0 bases at J; junction bases unmatched: 4. The CDR3 reads CASSQGQANYGYTF. Written as DNA, the CDR3 is TGCGCCAGCAGTCAAGGACAGGCTAACTATGGCTACACCTTC.

The chain recombines TRBV25-1 with TRBJ2-3; no definite D call. Germline-derived CDR1 and CDR2 are MGHDK and SYGVNS. V was cut by 6 bases and J by 9 bases, with 10 bases left in between. The CDR3 consists of 11 residues. This CDR3 reads CASSQTRTQYF. The CDR3 DNA follows: TGTGCCAGCAGCCAAACCAGGACGCAGTATTTT. The full variable domain, completed using reference TRBV25-1 and TRBJ2-3, is EADIYQTPRYLVIGTGKKITLECSQTMGHDKMYWYQQDPGMELHLIHYSYGVNSTEKGDLSSESTVSRIRTEHFPLTLESARPSHTSQYLCASSQTRTQYFGPGTRLTVL.

This clone appeared once. V usage is TRBV7-6 and J usage is TRBJ1-1; the D gene is possibly TRBD1 (6 bases). Trimming took 5 bases from V and 0 from J, leaving 16 bases between them. In germline, CDR1 is SGHVS, CDR2 FNYEAQ. This CDR3 is 16 amino acids long. The CDR3 region has the DNA TGTGCCAGCAGCCTCTACGGGACAAAGTTGAACACTGAAGCTTTCTTT. Protein sequence: CASSLYGTKLNTEAFF.

The chain couples TRBV5-6 to TRBJ2-2; D is undetermined. The germline V gene encodes CDR1 SGHDT and CDR2 YYEEEE. The CDR3 has 14 amino acids. V was pared by 5 bases and J by 6 bases, with 14 bases between. The CDR3 DNA is TGTGCCAGCAGACGTCTAGGCGGTCCCGGGGAGCTGTTTTTT. As protein: CASRRLGGPGELFF. Combining the CDR3 with reference TRBV5-6 and TRBJ2-2 gives the whole variable domain DAGVTQSPTHLIKTRGQQVTLRCSPKSGHDTVSWYQQALGQGPQFIFQYYEEEERQRGNFPDRFSGHQFPNYSSELNVNALLLGDSALYLCASRRLGGPGELFFGEGSRLTVL.

The chain uses TRBV13 and TRBJ2-2, with D possibly TRBD2 on 5 matching bases. V was pared by 0 bases and J by 5 bases, with 13 bases between. The CDR3 loop spans 16 amino acids. CDR1 is PRHDT, CDR2 FYEKMQ, per germline (reference sequence). The CDR3 DNA reads TGTGCCAGCAGCTTAGGCGAGGGATCAGTTACCGGGGAGCTGTTTTTT. It translates to CASSLGEGSVTGELFF.

The gene calls are TRBV19 and TRBJ1-6, with 7 bases identical to TRBD1. CDR1 and CDR2 from the germline V gene are LNHDA and SQIVND (reference sequence). V was clipped by 5 bases and J by 6 bases; unmatched bases: 10. This CDR3 spans 16 amino acids. In DNA form, the CDR3 reads TGTGCCAGTAGTCCTGGGACAGCCAGAGCTAATTCACCCCTCCACTTT. Its protein product is CASSPGTARANSPLHF.

This clone has just one count. The chain employs TRBV5-1 and TRBJ2-1; TRBD1 matches 8 bases. This CDR3 is built from 16 residues. Germline CDR1 SGHRS, CDR2 YFSETQ. Germline trimming cut 6 bases from V and 4 bases from J; bases unmatched to any gene: 12. As DNA, the CDR3 is TGCGCCAGCACCGATCCTGCAGGGGGCCCTTACAATGAGCAGTTCTTC. Its translation is CASTDPAGGPYNEQFF.

The rearrangement uses TRBV6-4 and TRBJ2-7, with 11 nucleotides matching TRBD1. Germline lookup yields CDR1 MRHNA and CDR2 SNTAGT. The CDR3 extends over 19 amino acids. V dropped 0 bases and J dropped 4; count of bases not matched to a gene: 14. CDR3 sequence: CASSDSRDRGCLGWYEQYF. The DNA for the CDR3 is TGTGCCAGCAGTGACTCCAGGGACAGGGGGTGCCTGGGATGGTACGAGCAGTACTTC.

The chain recombines TRBV19 with TRBJ1-5, with 7 bases fitting TRBD1. After removal of 4 bases from V and 5 bases from J, the junction contained 8 bases not matched to a gene. Germline V lookup: CDR1 LNHDA, CDR2 SQIVND (reference sequence). This CDR3 region has 15 residues. This CDR3 is CASSRGQLYHQPQHF. The CDR3 DNA reads as TGTGCCAGTAGTAGGGGACAGTTGTATCATCAGCCCCAGCATTTT.

This clone was counted only a few times. The V call is TRBV15, the J call TRBJ1-2, with TRBD1 matching over 8 bases. Germline CDR1 and CDR2: LNHNV and YYDKDF (reference sequence). The V segment lost 3 bases and the J segment 3 bases; nucleotides outside the gene matches: 9. The CDR3 sequence is 16 residues long. The CDR3, as DNA: TGTGCCACCAGCAGGAGGACAGGGTCACTGGACTATGGCTACACCTTC. This encodes CATSRRTGSLDYGYTF.

The chain has TRBV27 and TRBJ2-1; no clear D gene. Germline V gene sequence: CDR1 MNHEY, CDR2 SMNVEV (reference sequence). The V end lost 4 bases, the J end lost 1 base, and 8 bases lay between the germline ends. The CDR3 has 14 amino acids. CDR3 region: CASSSLPSYNEQFF. For the CDR3, the DNA is TGTGCCAGCAGTTCTCTCCCTTCCTACAATGAGCAGTTCTTC.